Included here is one T cell receptor (beta chain) sequence, with context. Its antigen is not yet known. No qualities accompany the bases; no much larger clone lies one base away. Library method: the immunoSEQ multiplex PCR assay. A mixture of 60 forward primers for TCR Vbeta segments and 13 reverse primers for TCR Jbeta segments was used in the multiplex PCR. A multiplex PCR assay on genomic DNA amplified the CDR3 region of rearranged TCR beta genes. Amplified TCR beta libraries were sequenced as 87-base-pair reads on the Illumina HiSeq System. The published analysis was carried out like this. Across the 500 to 750 repertoires, a later analysis counted some 80 million unique TCR beta chains, 8.5 million to 12 million of which were shared by at least two donors. Raw reads were error-corrected and collapsed into unique sequences with a nearest-neighbor algorithm that merged closely related sequences to remove PCR and sequencing errors. CDR3 sequences were aligned to IMGT reference sequences to assign V, D and J gene segments. For a sequence to be retained, at least a six-nucleotide match to both a V gene segment and a J gene segment was required. Rearrangements were classified as productive when the CDR3 lacked stop codons and remained in frame with V and J, and all other rearrangements were classified as non-productive. Following IMGT convention, CDR3 was defined as the stretch from the second conserved V-encoded cysteine up to the conserved J-encoded phenylalanine. In an earlier analysis of 550 to 650 of the donors, sequences lacking an unambiguous match to a single V gene segment were excluded. An earlier analysis of several hundred of the donors called V segments functional above 56.7% productive rearrangements and segregating when the between-donor standard deviation exceeded 5%. A statistical classification framework was developed to diagnose cytomegalovirus status using the catalog of TCR beta chain sequences. In a later analysis, V and J genes were assigned by comparing TCR nucleotide sequences against IMGT/GENE-DB human TR gene sequences. Using the TCRdist pipeline, a later analysis assigned CDR3 sequences along with most-parsimonious VDJ recombination scenarios. In a later analysis, every TCR beta chain was defined by the combination of its CDR3 amino acid sequence and its V-gene family, and reads without a unique V-gene family were dropped. In a later analysis, 450 to 600 highly shared, low-generation-probability nucleotide sequences were removed to address suspected cross-contamination and a sequencing artifact. In a later analysis, a clonal expansion index was calculated for each public chain from normalized within-repertoire ranks of inferred template counts. A later analysis computed generation probabilities with a VDJ recombination model fitted to out-of-frame rearrangements, and checked the results against IGoR. A later analysis scored TCR-TCR, TCR-HLA and TCR-CMV co-occurrence with hypergeometric tests, applying a repertoire-size bias correction to TCR pairs. A later analysis estimated false discovery rates by permuting HLA or CMV assignments 20 times. In a later analysis, co-occurring TCRs were grouped using DBSCAN, with TCRdist sequence similarity added in when clustering inside HLA-allele-positive subsets. Co-occurrence clustering excluded repertoires with fewer than 30,000 or more than 120,000 public chains, plus five with anomalous nucleotide sharing. The table comes from immuneACCESS by way of TCRdb, which keeps in-frame sequences with V and J called. Part of the clones is missing from these tables; in studies checked, under half for an unresolved V gene and the rest for unknown reasons. V, J and clone size derive from that table, while D and trimming were established from the DNA sequence. A total of more than 100,000 clones appear in this sample, approximately 60% of them only once. The ten largest clones add up to approximately 2.5% of the sample.

These data belong to a study of cytomegalovirus exposure and HLA in healthy donors (dated by TCRdb to 2015 to 2018). A note on the overall study: According to an earlier analysis of a few hundred of the donors, 150 million to 200 million T cells yielded roughly 110 million unique TCR beta sequences and approximately 300 Gb of sequence data. To decide whether each TCR beta V gene segment behaved as functional or pseudogenic, an earlier analysis of over 500 of the donors relied on high-throughput TCR beta sequencing. Roughly 300 gigabases of sequencing data and tens of millions of unique TCR sequences were included in an early release covering under 650 HLA-typed donors. The study used immunosequencing to profile the T cell repertoires of 600 to 850 subjects and linked those repertoires to cytomegalovirus serostatus. Typing coverage differed by locus: A, B, C, DRB1 and DQB1 were typed in about 629-640 donors, DQA1 in around 500, DPA1 in around 580, and DPB1 in about 450. Both class I and class II loci were covered by HLA typing, at four-digit resolution. Because of strong linkage in the cohort, five DR-DQ haplotypes were treated as single units for association and clustering. Every repertoire in the discovery cohort had been generated on one and the same sequencing platform. The study aimed to test whether cataloging public T cell receptors could reveal signatures of past pathogen exposure. A later analysis re-analyzed previously published TCR beta repertoires from 660 or so donors and added high-resolution HLA genotyping to study TCR occurrence patterns. Of the approximately 400 genotyped donors, 65% to 90% were placed in the genetic ancestry cluster associated with self-reported Caucasian donors. High-throughput TCR immunosequencing, statistical association of individual TCRs with disease status, and machine learning were combined to predict cytomegalovirus infection status. Donor age, sex, ethnicity and CMV serostatus were compiled together with the repertoire data. In the later analysis, no new phenotypic data were used to find candidate immune exposures; instead, reliance was placed on TCR beta sequences and their occurrence across donors. In addition to the first cohort of approximately 650 subjects, a separate validation cohort of 130 or so different subjects was used. In a later genetic analysis, genome-wide SNP genotypes for about three fifths of the roughly 670 donors were used, and that subset was treated as a discovery cohort. On average, 235,054 unique TCR beta nucleotide sequences were sequenced per donor among a few hundred genotyped donors of the cohort, with about 19% of those sequences being non-productive. The paper as a whole reports these results and caveats: Because counts were too low, around 17 rarely observed V segments, including chromosome 9 orphons, were left out of the earlier analysis of some 600 of the donors. In this cohort, only TCR beta chains were sequenced, and detectable features were limited by the absence of alpha or paired-chain data. The authors suggested that the approach could potentially be generalized to other disease states and immunological phenotypes. The only immune exposure information available for the cohort was CMV serostatus. Compared with the 666-donor mean, donors in an Asian-associated ancestry cluster had fewer N-insertions in productive TCRs, according to a later genetic analysis. Linkage disequilibrium might explain the correlated functional status among segregating V segments, but an unknown experimental factor could not be excluded. In a later analysis, TCR association rates were found to vary across HLA loci, with the most associated TCRs seen for DRB1 alleles and the fewest for HLA-C alleles. Some IMGT-functional V segments, including TRBV6-2 and TRBV6-3, could not be distinguished by the 87-base-pair reads and were therefore excluded. In both the original and validation cohorts, the classifier was reported to diagnose cytomegalovirus status with high specificity and sensitivity. The sequencing pipeline was judged likely to have produced a cluster of highly shared sequence variants as a technical artifact. Presence/absence analyses assumed roughly uniform sequencing depth across donors, an assumption that may not hold. Assigning TCR associations to individual alleles was difficult when HLA alleles, especially DR and DQ, strongly co-occurred. In a later analysis, 15,000 to 20,000 TCR beta sequences were associated with specific HLA alleles at a false discovery rate of 0.05. A few of the identified cytomegalovirus-associated TCR beta chains were confirmed in vitro to be specific for cytomegalovirus antigens. In a later analysis, HLA-associated TCR beta chains were found to be more clonally expanded and to have lower generation probabilities than equally common non-associated chains. A later genetic analysis associated a missense DCLRE1C variant with V-gene and J-gene trimming of TCR beta chains, and an independent cohort replicated the association. Because HLA typing was missing for some donors at each locus, association tests included only the typed subset. Across donors, most TCR sequences were observed very rarely, whereas some public TCRs were present in many individuals. In a later analysis, most CMV-associated TCR beta chains were found to appear HLA-restricted, with HLA associations seemingly driven largely by CMV exposure. Broadly in line with IMGT annotations, most TCR beta V segments showed up in productive rearrangements about 87% or about 30% of the time in an earlier analysis of 587 of the donors. The study gave a list of 150 to 200 TCR beta chains associated with cytomegalovirus. Several of the top co-occurrence clusters appeared to be linked to parvovirus B19, influenza, CMV and Epstein-Barr virus, according to a later analysis. A further reported finding was that TCR beta sequences accurately predicted the HLA-A and HLA-B alleles for most subjects in the first cohort.

V trim: 5 bases; J trim: 2 bases; unmatched bases: 1. From its cysteine to its phenylalanine, the CDR3 spans 14 amino acids. Only the CDR3 DNA stays, 42 bases, in frame from base 1. The germline V gene sets CDR1 to SGHAT and CDR2 to FQNNGV. In total, approximately 610 healthy bone marrow donors made up the cohort. Cohort members were all nominally healthy when sampled, although unrecorded immune exposures were likely present. The donor tested CMV seronegative and was one of the 352 seronegative cohort members. A peripheral blood sample was collected from each donor, and TCR beta sequencing was performed on peripheral blood mononuclear cells. The Qiagen DNeasy Blood Extraction Kit was used to extract genomic DNA from the blood cell samples.

Sequenced sample: PBMCs. The receptor comes from a woman between 40 and 50 years old in good health and CMV-seronegative. Rearrangement joined TRBV11-2 to TRBJ1-2, and 11 junction bases match TRBD1. The CDR3: CASSRDRGNYGYTF. The bases are TGTGCCAGCAGCCGGGACAGGGGGAACTATGGCTACACCTTC. The full variable domain, with segments outside the CDR3 supplied by the reference TRBV11-2 and TRBJ1-2 proteins, appears as EAGVAQSPRYKIIEKRQSVAFWCNPISGHATLYWYQQILGQGPKLLIQFQNNGVVDDSQLPKDRFSAERLKGVDSTLKIQPAKLEDSAVYLCASSRDRGNYGYTFGSGTRLTVV.